This T cell receptor (beta chain) came from a study of blood T cell repertoires in COVID-19. For the study at large: Italy, Spain and the United States were the sources of the convalescent and acute COVID-19 samples. PBMCs, B-cell-depleted T cells, or T cells provided the cDNA or gDNA that made up the material.

In the source study's methods: For nucleated cells, counts were estimated from reference gene primer amplification. Some clones are missing from TCRdb's copy, which holds only in-frame ones; the method was immunoSEQ multiplex PCR. D and trimming come from the DNA, and the V and J calls and clone size come from that table. This table holds around 150,000 clones, 86% found once. V lost 5 bases and J lost 7; bases outside the gene matches: 5. This CDR3 region has 13 residues. From germline, CDR1 is KGHSH and CDR2 LQKENI. The chain uses TRBV18 and TRBJ1-5; TRBD1 aligns across 7 bases. This TCR was sampled from a man aged 70-80 years with acute or convalescent COVID-19. Specimen: peripheral blood. The CDR3 nucleotides are TGTGCCAGCTCAGCGACAGGGCAACAGCCCCAGCATTTT. This translates into CASSATGQQPQHF. The entire variable domain, with the rest obtained from reference TRBV18 and TRBJ1-5, is as follows: NAGVMQNPRHLVRRRGQEARLRCSPMKGHSHVYWYRQLPEEGLKFMVYLQKENIIDESGMPKERFSAEFPKEGPSILRIQQVVRGDSAAYFCASSATGQQPQHFGDGTRLSIL.